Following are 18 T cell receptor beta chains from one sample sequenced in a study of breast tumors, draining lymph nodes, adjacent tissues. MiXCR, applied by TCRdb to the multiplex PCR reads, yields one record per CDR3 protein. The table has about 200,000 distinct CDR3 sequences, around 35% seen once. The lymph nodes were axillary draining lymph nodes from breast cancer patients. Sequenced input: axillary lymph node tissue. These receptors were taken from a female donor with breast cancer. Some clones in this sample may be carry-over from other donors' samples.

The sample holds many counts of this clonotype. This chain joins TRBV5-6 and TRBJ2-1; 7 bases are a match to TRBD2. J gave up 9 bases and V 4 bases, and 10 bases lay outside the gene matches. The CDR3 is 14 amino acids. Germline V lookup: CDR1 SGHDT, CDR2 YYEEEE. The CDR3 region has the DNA TGTGCCAGCAGCCCTGGACTAGATTCGACTGAGCAGTTCTTC. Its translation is CASSPGLDSTEQFF.

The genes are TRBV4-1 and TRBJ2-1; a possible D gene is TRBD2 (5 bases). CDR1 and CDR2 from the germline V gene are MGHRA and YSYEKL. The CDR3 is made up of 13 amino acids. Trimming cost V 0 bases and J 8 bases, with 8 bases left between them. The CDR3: CASSQDPSYEQFF. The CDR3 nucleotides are TGCGCCAGCAGCCAAGATCCTAGCTATGAGCAGTTCTTC.

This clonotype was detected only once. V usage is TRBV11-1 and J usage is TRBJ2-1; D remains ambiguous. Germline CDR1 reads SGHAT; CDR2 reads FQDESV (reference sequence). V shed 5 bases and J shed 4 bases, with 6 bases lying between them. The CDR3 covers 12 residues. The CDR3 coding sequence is TGTGCCAGCAGCCTCCTTTACAATGAGCAGTTCTTC. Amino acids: CASSLLYNEQFF.

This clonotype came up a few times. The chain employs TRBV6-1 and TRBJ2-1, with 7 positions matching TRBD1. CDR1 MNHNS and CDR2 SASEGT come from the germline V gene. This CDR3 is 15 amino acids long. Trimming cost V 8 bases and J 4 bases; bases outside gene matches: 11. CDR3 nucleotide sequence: TGTGCCAGCGACAGGGACCGCCCCGATTACAATGAGCAGTTCTTC. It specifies CASDRDRPDYNEQFF.

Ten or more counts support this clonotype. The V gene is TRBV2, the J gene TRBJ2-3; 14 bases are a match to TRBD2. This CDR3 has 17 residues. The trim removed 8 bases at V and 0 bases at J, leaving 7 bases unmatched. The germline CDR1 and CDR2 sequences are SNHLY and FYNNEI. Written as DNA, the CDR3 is TGTGCCAGCCTGGGACTAGCGGGAGTGGCTAGCACAGATACGCAGTATTTT. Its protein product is CASLGLAGVASTDTQYF.

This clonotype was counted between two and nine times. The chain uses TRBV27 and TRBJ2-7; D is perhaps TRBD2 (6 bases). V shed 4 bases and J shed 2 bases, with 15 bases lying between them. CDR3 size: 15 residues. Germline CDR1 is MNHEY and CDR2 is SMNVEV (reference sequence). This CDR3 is CASSWISGAPYEQYF. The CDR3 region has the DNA TGTGCCAGCAGTTGGATCTCGGGAGCCCCCTACGAGCAGTACTTC.

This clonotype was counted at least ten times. CDR3 protein: CASSLEWVSSYEQYF. The CDR3, as DNA: TGTGCCAGCAGCTTGGAATGGGTCAGTTCCTACGAGCAGTACTTC. The rearrangement links TRBV5-8 to TRBJ2-7, with unresolved D. The CDR3 extends over 15 amino acids. Germline lookup yields CDR1 SGHTS and CDR2 YDEGEE. The V gene lost 0 bases and the J gene lost 1 base, with 11 bases spanning the gap.

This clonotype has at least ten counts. CDR3 DNA sequence: TGTGCCAGCAGTCGGGACAGGGGTCTTGGGGAGCAGTACTTC. Its protein is CASSRDRGLGEQYF. V gene TRBV2 combines with J gene TRBJ2-7; TRBD1 matches 10 bases. The CDR3 is 14 residues long. From germline, CDR1 is SNHLY and CDR2 FYNNEI. Trimming took 5 bases from V and 7 from J; bases not matched to a gene: 8.

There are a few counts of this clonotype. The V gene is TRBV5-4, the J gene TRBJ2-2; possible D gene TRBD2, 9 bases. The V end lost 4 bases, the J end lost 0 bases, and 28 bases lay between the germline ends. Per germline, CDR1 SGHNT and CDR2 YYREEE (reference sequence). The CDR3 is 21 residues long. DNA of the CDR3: TGTGCCAGCAGCCCAACTGACAGGGGAGGAGCGGGGGGAGCGAACACCGGGGAGCTGTTTTTT. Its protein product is CASSPTDRGGAGGANTGELFF.

CDR3 coding DNA: TGTGCCAGCAGTTACCTAGGTCGTGACTATGGCTACACCTTC. This encodes CASSYLGRDYGYTF. V and J are TRBV6-6 and TRBJ1-2, with D unresolved. The CDR3 has 14 amino acids. Germline-derived CDR1 and CDR2 are MNHNY and SVGAGI (reference sequence). V was pared by 2 bases and J by 3 bases, with 10 bases between.

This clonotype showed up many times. In nucleotides, the CDR3 is TGTGCCAGCAGCGGGACAAACACCGGGGAGCTGTTTTTT. The encoded protein is CASSGTNTGELFF. This chain connects TRBV6-6 to TRBJ2-2; weak D call: TRBD1 (6 bases). The CDR3 extends over 13 amino acids. CDR1 and CDR2 (germline): MNHNY, SVGAGI (reference sequence). V lost 6 bases to trimming and J lost 2 bases, with 7 bases between them.

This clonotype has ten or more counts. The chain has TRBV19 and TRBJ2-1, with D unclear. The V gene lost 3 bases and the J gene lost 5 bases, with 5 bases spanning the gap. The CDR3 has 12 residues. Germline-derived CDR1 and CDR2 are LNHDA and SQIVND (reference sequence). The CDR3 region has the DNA TGTGCCAGTAGTATTCTTAACAATGAGCAGTTCTTC. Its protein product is CASSILNNEQFF.

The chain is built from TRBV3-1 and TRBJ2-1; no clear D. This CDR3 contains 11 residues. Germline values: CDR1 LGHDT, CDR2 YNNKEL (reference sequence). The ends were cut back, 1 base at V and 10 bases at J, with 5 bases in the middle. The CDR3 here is CASSQVGEQFF. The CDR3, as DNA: TGTGCCAGCAGCCAAGTGGGAGAGCAGTTCTTC.

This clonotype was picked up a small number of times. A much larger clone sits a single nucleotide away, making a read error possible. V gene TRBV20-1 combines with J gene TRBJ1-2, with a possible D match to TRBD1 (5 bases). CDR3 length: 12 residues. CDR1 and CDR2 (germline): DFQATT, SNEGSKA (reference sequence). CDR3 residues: CSAIFRGAGSTF. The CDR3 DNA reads TGCAGTGCTATCTTTCGGGGCGCTGGCTCCACCTTC.

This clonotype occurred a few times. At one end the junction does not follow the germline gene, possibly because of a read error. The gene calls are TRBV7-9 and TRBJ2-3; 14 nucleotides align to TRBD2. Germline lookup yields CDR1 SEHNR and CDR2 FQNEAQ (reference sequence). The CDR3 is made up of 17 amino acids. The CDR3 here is CASSGGTSGSALDPQYF. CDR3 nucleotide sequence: TGTGCCAGCAGCGGGGGGACTAGCGGGAGCGCCTTAGATCCGCAGTATTTT.

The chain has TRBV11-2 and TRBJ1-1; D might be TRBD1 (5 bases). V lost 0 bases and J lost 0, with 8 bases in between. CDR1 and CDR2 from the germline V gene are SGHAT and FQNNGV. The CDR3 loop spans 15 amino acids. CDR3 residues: CASSLEGTMNTEAFF. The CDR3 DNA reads TGTGCCAGCAGCTTAGAGGGGACGATGAACACTGAAGCTTTCTTT.

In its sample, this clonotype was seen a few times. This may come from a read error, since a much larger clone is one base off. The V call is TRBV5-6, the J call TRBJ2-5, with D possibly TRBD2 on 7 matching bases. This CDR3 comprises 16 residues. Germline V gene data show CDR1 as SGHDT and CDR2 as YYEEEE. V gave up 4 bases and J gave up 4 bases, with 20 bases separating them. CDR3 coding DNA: TGTGCCAGCAGCCTGGGGGGGGCAGCACGGGGAGAGACCCAGTACTTC. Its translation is CASSLGGAARGETQYF.

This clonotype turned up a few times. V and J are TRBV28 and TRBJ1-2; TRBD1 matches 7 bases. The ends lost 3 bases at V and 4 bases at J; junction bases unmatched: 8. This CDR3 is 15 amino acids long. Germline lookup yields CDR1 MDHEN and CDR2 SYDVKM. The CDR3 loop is CASSLGGQRSYGYTF. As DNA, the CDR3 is TGTGCCAGCAGTTTGGGGGGACAGAGGAGCTATGGCTACACCTTC.